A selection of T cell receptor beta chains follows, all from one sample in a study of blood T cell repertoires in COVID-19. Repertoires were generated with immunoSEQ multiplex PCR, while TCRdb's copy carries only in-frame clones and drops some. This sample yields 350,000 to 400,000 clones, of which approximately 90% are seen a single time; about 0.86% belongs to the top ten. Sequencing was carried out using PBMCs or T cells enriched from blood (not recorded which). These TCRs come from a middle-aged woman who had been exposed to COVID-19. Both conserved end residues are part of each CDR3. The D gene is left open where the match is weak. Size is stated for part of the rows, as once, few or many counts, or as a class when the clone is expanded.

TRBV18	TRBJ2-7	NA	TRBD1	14	TGTGCCAGCTCACCACAGACAGGGAACCACGAGCAGTACTTC	CASSPQTGNHEQYF
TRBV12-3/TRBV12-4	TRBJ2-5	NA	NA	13	TGTGCCAGCAGTTCGGGACAACAAGAGACCCAGTACTTC	CASSSGQQETQYF
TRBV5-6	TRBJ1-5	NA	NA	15	TGTGCCAGCAGCTTGGCCGGGGGGAGCAATCAGCCCCAGCATTTT	CASSLAGGSNQPQHF
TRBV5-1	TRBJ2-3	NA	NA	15	TGCGCCAGCAGCCCCTTGAGGGGGAGAGGGGATACGCAGTATTTT	CASSPLRGRGDTQYF
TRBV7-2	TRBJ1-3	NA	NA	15	TGTGCCAGCAGCTCTGGGGGGGCCTCTGGAAACACCATATATTTT	CASSSGGASGNTIYF
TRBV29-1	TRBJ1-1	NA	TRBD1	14	TGCAGCGGTGGACAGGGAGGTTGGGGCACTGAAGCTTTCTTT	CSGGQGGWGTEAFF
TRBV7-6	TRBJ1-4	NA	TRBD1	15	TGTGCCAGCAGCTTTGGGACAGCAACTAATGAAAAACTGTTTTTT	CASSFGTATNEKLFF
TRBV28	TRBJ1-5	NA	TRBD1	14	TGTGCCAGCAGTTTAGACAGGGTTATTCAGCCCCAGCATTTT	CASSLDRVIQPQHF
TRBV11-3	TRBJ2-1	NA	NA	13	TGTGCCAGCAGCTTAGACGGGACTGGTGAGCAGTTCTTC	CASSLDGTGEQFF
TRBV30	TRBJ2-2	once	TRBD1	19	TGTGCCTGGAGTTTTTTTTCGGGACAGGGCGTCGGGCACACCGGGGAGCTGTTTTTT	CAWSFFSGQGVGHTGELFF
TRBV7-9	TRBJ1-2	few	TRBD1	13	TGTGCCAGCAGCTCGACAGGGGACTATGGCTACACCTTC	CASSSTGDYGYTF
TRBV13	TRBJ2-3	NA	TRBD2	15	TGTGCCAGCAGCCCCACTAGCGGGAAGTCAGATACGCAGTATTTT	CASSPTSGKSDTQYF
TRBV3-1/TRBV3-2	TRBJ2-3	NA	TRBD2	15	TGTGCCAGCAGCCCGGACGGACTAGCCCTGGATACGCAGTATTTT	CASSPDGLALDTQYF
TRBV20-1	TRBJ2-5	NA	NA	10	TGCAGTCCCTGGTTGGGACTCATGTACTTC	CSPWLGLMYF
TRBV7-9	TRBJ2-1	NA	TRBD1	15	TGTGCCAGCAGCCCACGGACAGGGCTCAACAATGAGCAGTTCTTC	CASSPRTGLNNEQFF
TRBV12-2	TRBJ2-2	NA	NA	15	TGTGCAAGTCGCCAGGGACAGGGTGACACCGGGGAGCTGTTTTTT	CASRQGQGDTGELFF
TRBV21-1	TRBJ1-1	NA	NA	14	TGTGCCAGCAGCAAAGTCAGGGCCAACACTGAAGCTTTCTTT	CASSKVRANTEAFF
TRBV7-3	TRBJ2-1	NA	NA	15	TGTGCCAGCAGCCCCGGTACCCAGGGGGGCAATGAGCAGTTCTTC	CASSPGTQGGNEQFF
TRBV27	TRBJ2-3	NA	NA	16	TGTGCCAGCAGTTCCCGACAGGCCCTAAGCACAGATACGCAGTATTTT	CASSSRQALSTDTQYF
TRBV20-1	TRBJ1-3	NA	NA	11	TGCAGTGCTAGAATCCTTGACACCATATATTTT	CSARILDTIYF
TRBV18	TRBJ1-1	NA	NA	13	TGTGCCAGCTCTCCCAGGGGTGGCACTGAAGCTTTCTTT	CASSPRGGTEAFF
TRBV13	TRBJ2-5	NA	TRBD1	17	TGTGCCAGCAGCCAGTTTTTGCCCGGGACAGGAAAAGAGACCCAGTACTTC	CASSQFLPGTGKETQYF
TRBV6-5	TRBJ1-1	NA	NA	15	TGTGCCAGCAGTTACGGTCGGGGTATTAACACTGAAGCTTTCTTT	CASSYGRGINTEAFF
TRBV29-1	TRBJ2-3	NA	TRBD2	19	TGCAGCGTTGAACCCCACAGTTTAGACGGCGGGAGTGCTGGAGATACGCAGTATTTT	CSVEPHSLDGGSAGDTQYF
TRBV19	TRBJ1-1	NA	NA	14	TGTGCCAGTCAGAGGGGACAAACGAACACTGAAGCTTTCTTT	CASQRGQTNTEAFF
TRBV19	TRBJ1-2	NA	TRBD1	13	TGTGCCAGTAACACGGGACAGGGTGGAGGCTACACCTTC	CASNTGQGGGYTF
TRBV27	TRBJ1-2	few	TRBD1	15	TGTGCCAGCAGTTCCTCGGGACAGCGCTGGGGTGGCTACACCTTC	CASSSSGQRWGGYTF
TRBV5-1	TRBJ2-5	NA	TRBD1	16	TGCGCCAGCAGCTTGGGTACAGGGGGTAACCAAGAGACCCAGTACTTC	CASSLGTGGNQETQYF
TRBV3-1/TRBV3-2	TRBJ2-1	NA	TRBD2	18	TGTGCCAGCAGCCAGGCGGCGCCCCGGACTAGCGGGGACAATGAGCAGTTCTTC	CASSQAAPRTSGDNEQFF
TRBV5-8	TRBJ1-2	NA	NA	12	TGTGCCAGCAGAAGGGGCGCCTATGGCTACACCTTC	CASRRGAYGYTF
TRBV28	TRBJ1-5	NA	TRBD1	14	TGTGCCAGCCAGGGGGCAGGGATAGTCCAGCCCCAGCATTTT	CASQGAGIVQPQHF
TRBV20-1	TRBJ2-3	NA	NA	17	TGCAGTGCTAGTGGTCAGGGAATCACATCGAACACAGATACGCAGTATTTT	CSASGQGITSNTDTQYF
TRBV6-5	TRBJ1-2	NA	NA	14	TGTGCCAGCAGTTCCGGGGGGTTAACCTATGGCTACACCTTC	CASSSGGLTYGYTF
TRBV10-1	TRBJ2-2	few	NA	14	TGCGCCAGCAGTGATCGGGGTAAAACCGGGGAGCTGTTTTTT	CASSDRGKTGELFF
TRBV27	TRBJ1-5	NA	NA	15	TGTGCCAGCCGTACCGGGACATCGCTGGGTCAGCCCCAGCATTTT	CASRTGTSLGQPQHF
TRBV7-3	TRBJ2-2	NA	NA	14	TGTGCCAGCAGCCGATTAGCGAACACCGGGGAGCTGTTTTTT	CASSRLANTGELFF
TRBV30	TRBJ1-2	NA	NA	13	TGTGCCTGGAGACCACAGGGTAACTATGGCTACACCTTC	CAWRPQGNYGYTF
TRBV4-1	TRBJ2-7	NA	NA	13	TGCGCCAGCAGCCAAGTTACATTCTACGAGCAGTACTTC	CASSQVTFYEQYF
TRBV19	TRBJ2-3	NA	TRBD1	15	TGTGCCAGTAGTGCCCGGACAGGTAGCACAGATACGCAGTATTTT	CASSARTGSTDTQYF
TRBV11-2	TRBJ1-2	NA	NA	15	TGTGCCAGCAGCCATGCAGGGGCCCCGAGGTATGGCTACACCTTC	CASSHAGAPRYGYTF
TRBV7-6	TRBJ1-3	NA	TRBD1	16	TGTGCCAGCAGCTTAGGGACAGGGGGCTCTGGAAACACCATATATTTT	CASSLGTGGSGNTIYF
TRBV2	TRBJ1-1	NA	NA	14	TGTGCCAGCAGAATAACGGGGATGAACACTGAAGCTTTCTTT	CASRITGMNTEAFF
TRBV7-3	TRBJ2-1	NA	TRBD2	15	TGTGCCAGCAGCTCGTCGCGGGAGGGCCGCAGGGAGCAGTTCTTC	CASSSSREGRREQFF
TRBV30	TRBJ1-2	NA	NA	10	TGTGCCTGGCGGGGGGAAGGCTACACCTTC	CAWRGEGYTF
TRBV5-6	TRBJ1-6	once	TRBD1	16	TGTGCCAGCAGCAACCGACAGGGCCTAAATAATTCACCCCTCCACTTT	CASSNRQGLNNSPLHF
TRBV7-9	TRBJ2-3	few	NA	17	TGTGCCAGCAGCTTAGCGGATTGGACAAGGCGGGGAGATACGCAGTATTTT	CASSLADWTRRGDTQYF
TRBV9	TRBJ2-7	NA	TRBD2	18	TGTGCCAGCAGCCGGGGGGGTGACCTACTAGCGGGAGTAGGGGAGCAGTACTTC	CASSRGGDLLAGVGEQYF
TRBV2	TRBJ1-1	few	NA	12	TGTGCCAGCAGTCTAGGCAGGGAGGAGGCTTTCTTT	CASSLGREEAFF
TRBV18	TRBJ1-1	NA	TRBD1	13	TGTGCCAGCAAGGGACAGATGAACACTGAAGCTTTCTTT	CASKGQMNTEAFF
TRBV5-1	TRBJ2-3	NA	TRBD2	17	TGCGCCAGCAGCCCAAGATTTAGGGAGGGAGGAGCAGATACGCAGTATTTT	CASSPRFREGGADTQYF
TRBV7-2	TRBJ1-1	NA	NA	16	TGTGCCAGCAGCTTAGATTTGAGGGTAGGTCGGACTGAAGCTTTCTTT	CASSLDLRVGRTEAFF
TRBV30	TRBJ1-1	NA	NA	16	TGTGCCTGGGGTTTCGGTGGAGGGTGGGCGAACACTGAAGCTTTCTTT	CAWGFGGGWANTEAFF
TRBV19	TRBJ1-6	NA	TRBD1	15	TGTGCCAGTACGCTCCGGGACAGTCTAAATTCACCCCTCCACTTT	CASTLRDSLNSPLHF